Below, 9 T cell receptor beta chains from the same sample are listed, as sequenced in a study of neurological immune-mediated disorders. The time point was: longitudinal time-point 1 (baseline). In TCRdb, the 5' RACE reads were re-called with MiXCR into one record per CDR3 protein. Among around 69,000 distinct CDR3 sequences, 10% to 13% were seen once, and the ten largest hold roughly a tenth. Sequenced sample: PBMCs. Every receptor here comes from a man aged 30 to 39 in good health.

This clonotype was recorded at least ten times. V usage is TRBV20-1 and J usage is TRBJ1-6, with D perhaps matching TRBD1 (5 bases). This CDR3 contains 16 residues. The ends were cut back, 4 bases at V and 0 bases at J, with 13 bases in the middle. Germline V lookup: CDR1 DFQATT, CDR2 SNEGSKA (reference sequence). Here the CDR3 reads CSATEEGSSYNSPLHF. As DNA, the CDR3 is TGCAGTGCTACGGAGGAGGGGAGCTCCTATAATTCACCCCTCCACTTT.

This chain's CDR3 is CASSYGRPDTQYF. CDR3 in DNA: TGTGCCAGCAGTTACGGCAGACCAGATACGCAGTATTTT. V and J are TRBV27 and TRBJ2-3; D is unresolved. V lost 4 bases, J lost 4 bases, and 9 bases lay in between. CDR3 length equals 13 residues. Germline values: CDR1 MNHEY, CDR2 SMNVEV (reference sequence).

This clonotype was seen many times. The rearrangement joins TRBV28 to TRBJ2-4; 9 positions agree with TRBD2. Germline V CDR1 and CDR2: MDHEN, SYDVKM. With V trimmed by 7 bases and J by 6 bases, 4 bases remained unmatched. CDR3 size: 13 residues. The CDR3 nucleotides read TGTGCCAGCACCGGCGGGAGGGGAAACATTCAGTACTTC. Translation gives CASTGGRGNIQYF. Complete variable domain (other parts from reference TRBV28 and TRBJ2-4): DVKVTQSSRYLVKRTGEKVFLECVQDMDHENMFWYRQDPGLGLRLIYFSYDVKMKEKGDIPEGYSVSREKKERFSLILESASTNQTSMYLCASTGGRGNIQYFGAGTRLSVL.

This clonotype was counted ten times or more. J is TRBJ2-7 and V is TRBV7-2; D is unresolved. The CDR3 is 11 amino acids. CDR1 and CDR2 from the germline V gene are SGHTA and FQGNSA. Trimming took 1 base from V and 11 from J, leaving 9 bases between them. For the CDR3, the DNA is TGTGCCAGCAGCTTAGGTATAGAGGAGTACTTC. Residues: CASSLGIEEYF.

The CDR3 DNA is TGTGCCAGCGGACTAAAGGGACTAACGGAGACCCAGTACTTC. Protein product: CASGLKGLTETQYF. The gene calls are TRBV6-5 and TRBJ2-5; 7 positions agree with TRBD2. The CDR3 loop spans 14 amino acids. V was clipped by 8 bases and J by 5 bases; unmatched bases: 11. Germline loops: CDR1 MNHEY, CDR2 SVGAGI.

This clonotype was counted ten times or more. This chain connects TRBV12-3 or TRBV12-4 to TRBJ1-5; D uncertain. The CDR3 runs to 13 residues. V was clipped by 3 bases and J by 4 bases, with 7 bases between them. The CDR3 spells CASSFDGNQPQHF. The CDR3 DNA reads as TGTGCCAGCAGTTTTGACGGGAATCAGCCCCAGCATTTT.

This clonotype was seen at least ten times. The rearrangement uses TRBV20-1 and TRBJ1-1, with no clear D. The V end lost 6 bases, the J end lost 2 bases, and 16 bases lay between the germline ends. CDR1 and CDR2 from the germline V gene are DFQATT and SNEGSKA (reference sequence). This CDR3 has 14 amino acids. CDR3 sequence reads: CSASGERANTEAFF. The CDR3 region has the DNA TGCAGTGCCTCGGGTGAAAGGGCCAACACTGAAGCTTTCTTT.

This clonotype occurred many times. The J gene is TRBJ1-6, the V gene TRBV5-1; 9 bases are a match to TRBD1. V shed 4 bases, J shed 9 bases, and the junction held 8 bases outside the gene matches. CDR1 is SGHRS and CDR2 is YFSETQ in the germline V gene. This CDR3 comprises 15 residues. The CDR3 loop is CASSTDRGWSSPLHF. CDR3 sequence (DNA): TGCGCCAGCAGCACTGACAGGGGGTGGTCTTCACCCCTCCACTTT.

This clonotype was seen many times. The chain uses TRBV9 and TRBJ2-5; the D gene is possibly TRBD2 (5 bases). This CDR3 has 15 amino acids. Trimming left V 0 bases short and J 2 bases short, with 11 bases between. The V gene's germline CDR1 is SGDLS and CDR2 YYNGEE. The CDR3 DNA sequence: TGTGCCAGCAGCGTAGACTTACGGGAACAAGAGACCCAGTACTTC. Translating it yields CASSVDLREQETQYF.